This T cell receptor beta chain stems from a study of blood T cell repertoires in COVID-19. For the study at large: COVID-19 samples, acute and convalescent, were from the United States, Italy and Spain.

There are 16 residues in the CDR3. Germline loops: CDR1 MNHNY, CDR2 SVGAGI (reference sequence). J lost 7 bases, V lost 5 bases, and 10 bases had no gene match. Before they entered the study, exposed participants had met a COVID-19 case within 2 weeks. Clones were read by immunoSEQ multiplex PCR, and TCRdb kept only the in-frame ones, dropping some. The data show around 320,000 clones, nearly 90% seen once. The chain employs TRBV6-6 and TRBJ2-1, with TRBD1 matching 11 bases. The source of this sequence is a woman in her forties or fifties who had been exposed to COVID-19. The sequencing sample was made of PBMCs or T cells enriched from blood (not recorded which). DNA of the CDR3: TGTGCCAGCAGTCTGGGACAGGGGGGTCCCGTTAATGAGCAGTTCTTC. Its translation: CASSLGQGGPVNEQFF.